The rows below give T cell receptor beta chains drawn from one sample of a study of T-cell reconstitution after alpha-beta-depleted transplantation in children. TCRdb redid the calling of the PCR reads with MiXCR, one entry per CDR3 protein. The sample records hundreds of thousands of distinct CDR3 sequences, about 10% being singletons. Sample: PBMCs from the stem cell graft donor, taken from the stem cell graft. Receptors originate from a human donor who donated a stem cell graft to a child with acute myeloid leukemia. CDR3s include the opening cysteine and the closing phenylalanine or tryptophan. D genes are given only for firm matches. Only part of the rows carry a size: once, few, many, or a class if the clone is expanded.

-	-	TRBV4-3	TRBJ2-2	TGCGCCAGCAGCCCCGGGCCTCCCTGGGGGGAGCTGTTTTTT	CASSPGPPWGELFF
TRBD1	-	TRBV18	TRBJ2-7	TGTGCCAGCTCACCGGGACAGGGGGCACTCTTATCCTACGAGCAGTACTTC	CASSPGQGALLSYEQYF
-	few	TRBV20-1	TRBJ2-3	TGCAGTGCTAGCCGGCCTAGGGGGAGGGTTGGGACAGATACGCAGTATTTT	CSASRPRGRVGTDTQYF
TRBD2	-	TRBV7-6	TRBJ2-2	TGTGCCAGCAGCTGGGGCGTCTCCGGGACTAGCGGGAGTGGGGAGCTGTTTTTT	CASSWGVSGTSGSGELFF
TRBD2	-	TRBV20-1	TRBJ2-5	TGCAGTGCTAGTCCCAGGCTAGCGGGGGAAGAGACCCAGTACTTC	CSASPRLAGEETQYF
TRBD1	few	TRBV3-1	TRBJ1-4	TGTGCCAGCAACGACAGGGCCGGGGAAAAACTGTTTTTT	CASNDRAGEKLFF
-	few	TRBV7-3	TRBJ2-2	TGTGCCAGCAGCGTACAGGGTTTTACCGGGGAGCTGTTTTTT	CASSVQGFTGELFF
TRBD1	many	TRBV5-5	TRBJ2-5	TGTGCCAGCAGCACTGTGACAGGGATGGAGACCCAGTACTTC	CASSTVTGMETQYF
-	-	TRBV29-1	TRBJ1-4	TGCAGCGTTGAACTACGGGAGGGCGGTGAAAAACTGTTTTTT	CSVELREGGEKLFF
TRBD1	-	TRBV20-1	TRBJ1-3	TGCTGTGCTAGAGCCGTGACAGGGGGGATTGGAAACACCATATATTTT	CCARAVTGGIGNTIYF
TRBD1	many	TRBV20-1	TRBJ1-2	TGCAGTGCTAGAGATGGGGGACCTCGTAGACAGGGCTATGGCTACACCTTC	CSARDGGPRRQGYGYTF
-	-	TRBV29-1	TRBJ1-1	TGCAGCGCCTCACTGAGTATGAACACTGAAGCTTTCTTT	CSASLSMNTEAFF
TRBD2	few	TRBV4-3	TRBJ2-3	TGCGCCAGCAGCCAGCAGGGAGGGGAGACAGATACGCAGTATTTT	CASSQQGGETDTQYF
-	-	TRBV10-3	TRBJ1-1	TGTGCCATCAAAAAGGGCGGAGGGACGAACACTGAAGCTTTCTTT	CAIKKGGGTNTEAFF
-	many	TRBV5-1	TRBJ1-1	TGCGCCAGCAGCTCCAGGGTGGTGAACACTGAAGCTTTCTTT	CASSSRVVNTEAFF
-	-	TRBV29-1	TRBJ2-4	TGCAGCGTTGAAGTTGCCCACGGCGGGCCTCTAGCCAAAAACATTCAGTACTTC	CSVEVAHGGPLAKNIQYF
-	few	TRBV5-1	TRBJ1-2	TGCGCCAGCAGTTCGTTCAGGGATAACTATGGCTACACCTTC	CASSSFRDNYGYTF
-	-	TRBV7-9	TRBJ2-2	TGTGCCAGCAGCTTCCAGGGGAGACCCACCGGGGAGCTGTTTTTT	CASSFQGRPTGELFF
-	-	TRBV7-9	TRBJ2-1	TGTGCCAGCAGCTTACCTACCAGCGGGTACAATGAGCAGTTCTTC	CASSLPTSGYNEQFF